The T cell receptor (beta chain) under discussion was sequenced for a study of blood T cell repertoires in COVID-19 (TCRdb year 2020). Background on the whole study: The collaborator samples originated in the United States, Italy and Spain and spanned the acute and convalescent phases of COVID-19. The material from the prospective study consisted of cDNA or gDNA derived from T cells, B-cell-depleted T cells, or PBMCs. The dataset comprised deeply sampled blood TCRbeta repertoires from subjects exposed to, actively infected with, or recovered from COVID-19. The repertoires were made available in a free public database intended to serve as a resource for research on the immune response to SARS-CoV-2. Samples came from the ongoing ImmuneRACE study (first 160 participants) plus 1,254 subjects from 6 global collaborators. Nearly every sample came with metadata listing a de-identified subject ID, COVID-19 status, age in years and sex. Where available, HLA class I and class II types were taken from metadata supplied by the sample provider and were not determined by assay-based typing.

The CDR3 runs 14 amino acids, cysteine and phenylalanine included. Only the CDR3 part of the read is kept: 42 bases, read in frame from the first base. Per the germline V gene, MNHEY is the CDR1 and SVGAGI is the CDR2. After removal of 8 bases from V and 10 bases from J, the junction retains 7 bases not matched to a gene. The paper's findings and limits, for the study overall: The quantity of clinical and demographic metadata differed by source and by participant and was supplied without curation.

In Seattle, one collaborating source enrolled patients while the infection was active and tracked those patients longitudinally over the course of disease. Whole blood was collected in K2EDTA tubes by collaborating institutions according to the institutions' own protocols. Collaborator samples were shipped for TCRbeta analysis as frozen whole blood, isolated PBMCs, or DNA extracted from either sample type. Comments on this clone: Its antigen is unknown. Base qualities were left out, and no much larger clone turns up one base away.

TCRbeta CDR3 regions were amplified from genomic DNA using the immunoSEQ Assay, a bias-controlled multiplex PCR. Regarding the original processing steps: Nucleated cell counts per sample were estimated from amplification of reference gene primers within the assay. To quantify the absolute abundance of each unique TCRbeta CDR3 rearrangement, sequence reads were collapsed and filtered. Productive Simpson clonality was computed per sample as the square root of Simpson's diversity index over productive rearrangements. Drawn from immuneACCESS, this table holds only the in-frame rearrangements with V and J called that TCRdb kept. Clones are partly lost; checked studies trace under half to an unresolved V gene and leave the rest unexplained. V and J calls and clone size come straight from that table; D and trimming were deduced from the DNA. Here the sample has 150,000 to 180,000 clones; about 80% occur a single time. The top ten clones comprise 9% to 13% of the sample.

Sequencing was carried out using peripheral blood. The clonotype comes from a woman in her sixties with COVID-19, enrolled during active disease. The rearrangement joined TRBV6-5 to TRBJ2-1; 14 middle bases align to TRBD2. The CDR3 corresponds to CASLGLAGGREQFF. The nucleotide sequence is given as TGTGCCAGCCTAGGACTAGCGGGAGGCAGGGAGCAGTTCTTC.